Listed here are 24 T cell receptor beta chains from one sample, sequenced in a study of OX40 agonist ivuxolimab in advanced cancers. TCRdb's table, derived via immunoSEQ multiplex PCR, lists solely in-frame clones and lacks some. The sample yields about 63,000 clones, 90% to 95% seen once. The source material was CD4+ or CD8+ T cells sorted from blood, sampled in a trial of the OX40 agonist ivuxolimab. These TCRs come from an adult with an advanced solid tumor such as melanoma, head and neck, liver or kidney cancer.

This clone was detected only once. The genes are TRBV5-4 and TRBJ2-7; possibly TRBD2 for D (6 bases). The CDR3 contains 13 residues. CDR1 and CDR2 (germline): SGHNT, YYREEE (reference sequence). Trimming pared 5 bases from V and 3 bases from J, leaving 12 bases between. CDR3: CASSWLGGYEQYV. For the CDR3, the DNA is TGTGCCAGCAGTTGGCTGGGAGGCTACGAGCAGTACGTC.

V usage is TRBV7-2 and J usage is TRBJ2-7, with 8 nucleotides matching TRBD2. Losses at the gene ends were 1 base for V and 2 bases for J; bases not matched to a gene: 4. CDR1 and CDR2 from the germline V gene are SGHTA and FQGNSA. The CDR3 has 15 residues. The CDR3 loop reads CASSLGGGGPYEQYF. The CDR3 DNA follows: TGTGCCAGCAGCTTAGGAGGCGGGGGGCCCTACGAGCAGTACTTC.

The chain combines TRBV9 with TRBJ1-1; maybe TRBD1 (6 bases). The CDR3 sequence is 16 residues long. Germline CDR1 and CDR2: SGDLS and YYNGEE. Trimming took 0 bases from V and 3 from J, leaving 15 bases between them. The CDR3 DNA sequence: TGTGCCAGCAGCGTAGGACAGGCCGACCCCCACACTGAAGCTTTCTTT. It codes for CASSVGQADPHTEAFF.

On this clone itself: One end of the junction fails to match germline, which may point to a read error. The chain has TRBV7-7 and TRBJ2-2, with TRBD1 matching over 7 bases. The CDR3 loop spans 16 amino acids. Germline assignment: CDR1 SSHAT and CDR2 FNYEAQ (reference sequence). Here the CDR3 DNA reads TGTGCTAGCAGCTCGAACAGGGGCGCGAACACCGGGGAGCTGTTTTTT. It encodes CASSSNRGANTGELFF.

V is TRBV11-3 and J is TRBJ2-1, with a possible D match to TRBD2 (5 bases). This CDR3 spans 16 amino acids. Germline V gene data show CDR1 as SGHNT and CDR2 as YENEEA. V lost 5 bases to trimming and J lost 7 bases, with 21 bases between them. CDR3 DNA: TGTGCCAGCAGCCCTAGAGGTCCTAGCCCTATGAATGAGCAGTTCTTC. Its protein product is CASSPRGPSPMNEQFF.

J is TRBJ2-2 and V is TRBV7-9, with D possibly being TRBD2 (6 bases). This CDR3 spans 15 amino acids. With 5 bases removed from V and 7 bases from J, the gap between germline ends came to 17 bases. In germline, CDR1 is SEHNR, CDR2 FQNEAQ (reference sequence). CDR3 sequence: CASSQTGLLGGELFF. CDR3 DNA: TGTGCCAGCAGCCAAACGGGACTCCTCGGCGGGGAGCTGTTTTTT.

V and J are TRBV9 and TRBJ2-5; 9 positions agree with TRBD2. Germline CDR1 SGDLS, CDR2 YYNGEE. V trimming: 3 bases; J trimming: 2 bases; junction bases outside the gene matches: 11. The CDR3 is 17 amino acids. The CDR3 sequence is CASSAIAGVGLQETQYF. The CDR3 region has the DNA TGTGCCAGCAGCGCCATAGCGGGAGTGGGTTTACAAGAGACCCAGTACTTC.

The CDR3 DNA sequence: TGTGCCAGTAGTTGGACGGGACGGAATTCCTACAATGAGCAGTTCTTC. This encodes CASSWTGRNSYNEQFF. The V call is TRBV19, the J call TRBJ2-1; D might be TRBD1 or TRBD2, each matching 5 bases. CDR1 and CDR2 from the germline V gene are LNHDA and SQIVND (reference sequence). There are 16 residues in the CDR3. V gave up 5 bases and J gave up 1 base, with 15 bases separating them.

The chain uses TRBV6-5 and TRBJ1-2, with a possible D match to TRBD1 (6 bases). V shed 2 bases and J shed 7 bases, with 8 bases lying between them. This CDR3 has 12 residues. Germline-derived CDR1 and CDR2 are MNHEY and SVGAGI. CDR3 sequence: CASSYQGSGYTF. The CDR3 nucleotides are TGTGCCAGCAGTTACCAGGGGAGTGGCTACACCTTC.

The gene calls are TRBV9 and TRBJ2-1; TRBD2 matches at 13 bases. This CDR3 spans 16 amino acids. CDR1 is SGDLS and CDR2 is YYNGEE in the germline V gene. V shed 4 bases and J 3 bases; nucleotides not matched to a gene: 4. CDR3 sequence reads: CASSTRLAGGYNEQFF. The CDR3 DNA is TGTGCCAGCAGCACCCGACTAGCGGGGGGCTACAATGAGCAGTTCTTC.

This clone has only one observation. This sequence joins TRBV5-6 and TRBJ1-1, with D possibly being TRBD1 (5 bases). This CDR3 contains 17 residues. From germline, CDR1 is SGHDT and CDR2 YYEEEE. V was pared by 5 bases and J by 6 bases, with 26 bases between. The CDR3 sequence is CASSGNQAEVRRAEAFF. In nucleotides, the CDR3 is TGTGCCAGCAGTGGAAACCAGGCGGAGGTTCGCAGGGCTGAAGCTTTCTTT. The variable domain in full, with the rest retrieved from reference TRBV5-6 and TRBJ1-1, is DAGVTQSPTHLIKTRGQQVTLRCSPKSGHDTVSWYQQALGQGPQFIFQYYEEEERQRGNFPDRFSGHQFPNYSSELNVNALLLGDSALYLCASSGNQAEVRRAEAFFGQGTRLTVV.

This chain links TRBV27 with TRBJ1-4, with 7 positions matching TRBD1. V lost 6 bases and J lost 3; bases outside the gene matches: 7. The V gene's germline CDR1 is MNHEY and CDR2 SMNVEV (reference sequence). The CDR3 totals 15 residues. The CDR3: CASSLTGLANEKLFF. The CDR3 DNA reads TGTGCCAGCAGCTTGACAGGGCTGGCTAATGAAAAACTGTTTTTT. Complete variable domain (other parts from reference TRBV27 and TRBJ1-4): EAQVTQNPRYLITVTGKKLTVTCSQNMNHEYMSWYRQDPGLGLRQIYYSMNVEVTDKGDVPEGYKVSRKEKRNFPLILESPSPNQTSLYFCASSLTGLANEKLFFGSGTQLSVL.

This clone was counted a single time. The V and J genes are TRBV7-9 and TRBJ1-1, with D possibly being TRBD1 (6 bases). The CDR3 contains 12 residues. V lost 4 bases to trimming and J lost 6 bases, with 9 bases between them. CDR1 is SEHNR and CDR2 is FQNEAQ in the germline V gene (reference sequence). The CDR3 nucleotides are TGTGCCAGCAGCTCCACAGGGTCTGAAGCTTTCTTT. This encodes CASSSTGSEAFF.

The chain is built from TRBV6-4 and TRBJ2-3, with 8 bases identical to TRBD2. Germline trimming cut 0 bases from V and 3 bases from J; bases unmatched to any gene: 2. Germline CDR1 reads MRHNA; CDR2 reads SNTAGT. CDR3 size: 15 residues. Written as DNA, the CDR3 is TGTGCCAGCAGTGACTCAGGCGGGGGGACAGATACGCAGTATTTT. Amino acid sequence: CASSDSGGGTDTQYF.

V gene TRBV7-9 combines with J gene TRBJ2-3; D perhaps matches TRBD2 (6 bases). The germline CDR1 and CDR2 sequences are SEHNR and FQNEAQ (reference sequence). The CDR3 is 15 amino acids. V shed 1 base and J shed 5 bases, with 13 bases lying between them. The CDR3: CASSLVGGIGDTQYF. CDR3 nucleotides: TGTGCCAGCAGCTTAGTTGGGGGGATAGGAGATACGCAGTATTTT.

This chain links TRBV28 with TRBJ2-7; D tentatively fits TRBD1 or TRBD2 (5 bases each). Germline loops: CDR1 MDHEN, CDR2 SYDVKM. The ends were cut back, 3 bases at V and 3 bases at J, with 9 bases in the middle. This CDR3 is 13 amino acids long. This chain's CDR3 is CASSLWGNYEQYF. DNA of the CDR3: TGTGCCAGCAGTTTGTGGGGGAACTACGAGCAGTACTTC.

The table lists this clone with a count of one. The chain links TRBV19 to TRBJ1-3, with D perhaps matching TRBD1 (6 bases). This CDR3 has 14 residues. Germline assignment: CDR1 LNHDA and CDR2 SQIVND (reference sequence). Trimming took 8 bases from V and 3 from J, leaving 14 bases between them. The CDR3 here is CASDQGHFGNTIYF. In DNA form, the CDR3 reads TGTGCCAGTGATCAGGGACATTTTGGAAACACCATATATTTT. The full variable domain, its missing parts supplied by reference TRBV19 and TRBJ1-3, is DGGITQSPKYLFRKEGQNVTLSCEQNLNHDAMYWYRQDPGQGLRLIYYSQIVNDFQKGDIAEGYSVSREKKESFPLTVTSAQKNPTAFYLCASDQGHFGNTIYFGEGSWLTVV.

In nucleotides, the CDR3 is TGTGCCGGCATCCAGGACACCGGGGAGCTGTTTTTT. Protein product: CAGIQDTGELFF. The gene calls are TRBV6-1 and TRBJ2-2; no clear D. V gave up 11 bases and J gave up 3 bases, with 10 bases separating them. Germline CDR1 and CDR2: MNHNS and SASEGT. The CDR3 contains 12 residues.

This clone was recorded once. V is TRBV9 and J is TRBJ2-3; D is uncertain. The V gene lost 0 bases and the J gene lost 2 bases, with 13 bases spanning the gap. Germline V CDR1 and CDR2: SGDLS, YYNGEE. This CDR3 region has 16 residues. In DNA, the CDR3 is TGTGCCAGCAGCGTAGAGGCAGGAACTTACACAGATACGCAGTATTTT. It specifies CASSVEAGTYTDTQYF. Full variable domain (remainder filled in from reference TRBV9 and TRBJ2-3): DSGVTQTPKHLITATGQRVTLRCSPRSGDLSVYWYQQSLDQGLQFLIQYYNGEERAKGNILERFSAQQFPDLHSELNLSSLELGDSALYFCASSVEAGTYTDTQYFGPGTRLTVL.

The chain recombines TRBV25-1 with TRBJ1-2, with 10 nucleotides matching TRBD1. The trim removed 4 bases at V and 5 bases at J, leaving 10 bases unmatched. Germline V gives CDR1 MGHDK, CDR2 SYGVNS. CDR3 length equals 16 residues. The CDR3 DNA sequence: TGTGCCAGCAGTGGACGAACCGGGACAGGGGTTTATGGCTACACCTTC. Translation: CASSGRTGTGVYGYTF.

This chain links TRBV29-1 with TRBJ1-1; perhaps TRBD1 as D (5 bases). From germline, CDR1 is SQVTM and CDR2 ANQGSEA. The CDR3 covers 10 residues. The ends were cut back, 6 bases at V and 8 bases at J, with 10 bases in the middle. The CDR3 loop is CSVQGMEAFF. The CDR3 nucleotides are TGCAGCGTGCAGGGTATGGAAGCTTTCTTT.

The chain combines TRBV4-3 with TRBJ2-7; 11 bases are shared with TRBD2. Germline V gene data show CDR1 as LGHNA and CDR2 as YSLEER. The length of the CDR3 is 18 residues. The J segment lost 7 bases and the V segment lost 0 bases, leaving 14 bases of the junction unmatched. CDR3 region: CASSQDSSTSGSAGEQYF. The CDR3 DNA reads TGCGCCAGCAGCCAAGACTCTTCCACTAGCGGGAGTGCGGGGGAGCAGTACTTC.

CDR3: CASSSLLGEATEAFF. The CDR3 DNA sequence: TGTGCCAGCAGCTCCCTTTTAGGGGAGGCCACTGAAGCTTTCTTT. The chain has TRBV7-9 and TRBJ1-1; D is perhaps TRBD1 (5 bases). CDR3 length equals 15 residues. V was pared by 4 bases and J by 4 bases, with 16 bases between. Per germline, CDR1 SEHNR and CDR2 FQNEAQ (reference sequence).

This clone has a single count. The gene calls are TRBV2 and TRBJ1-5, with no clear D. V lost 7 bases, J lost 0 bases, and 13 bases lay in between. The CDR3 consists of 15 residues. Germline-derived CDR1 and CDR2 are SNHLY and FYNNEI. CDR3 protein: CASMPPDYSNQPQHF. CDR3 DNA sequence: TGTGCCAGCATGCCGCCAGATTATAGCAATCAGCCCCAGCATTTT.